One and the same sample provided the 27 T cell receptor beta chains below, sequenced in a study of blood T cells in healthy people across ages. A second PCR of roughly 7 to 11 cycles used a sample-barcoded 5' primer and a J-beta primer mix. TCRdb processed the 5' RACE reads anew with MiXCR; each CDR3 protein has one entry. The sample lists around 780,000 distinct CDR3 sequences, roughly 25% occurring once. These same data were also listed under a study on T cells of mothers and their children.

Sequenced sample: blood. These TCRs come from a boy aged 5-17 years in good health.

V gene TRBV7-9 combines with J gene TRBJ2-1, with a possible D match to TRBD1 (6 bases). CDR3 length: 17 amino acids. Germline values: CDR1 SEHNR, CDR2 FQNEAQ (reference sequence). V lost 1 base and J lost 7, with 20 bases in between. In nucleotides, the CDR3 is TGTGCCAGCAGCTTAGTACGCACAGGGCTCAACGGTAATGAGCAGTTCTTC. Translated, it gives CASSLVRTGLNGNEQFF.

The chain recombines TRBV4-2 with TRBJ2-1; D possibly matches TRBD1 or TRBD2 (5 bases each). With the DNA end fitting TRBJ2-7 better, the J assignment may be wrong. Germline lookup yields CDR1 LGHNA and CDR2 YNFKEQ. This CDR3 has 15 residues. CDR3 sequence: CASSQEGDLGYEQYF. In DNA form, the CDR3 reads TGTGCCAGCAGCCAAGAGGGGGATCTAGGGTACGAGCAGTACTTC.

The rearrangement links TRBV7-3 to TRBJ2-2; D may be TRBD1 (6 bases). CDR1 SGHTA and CDR2 FQGTGA come from the germline V gene. CDR3 length: 12 amino acids. V lost 6 bases to trimming and J lost 8 bases, with 10 bases between them. The CDR3 is CASRPQGGELFF. CDR3 in DNA: TGTGCCAGCAGACCACAGGGAGGGGAGCTGTTTTTT.

The chain carries TRBV6-6 and TRBJ1-3; no reliable D call. This CDR3 has 14 amino acids. Trimming shortened V by 7 bases and J by 0 bases, and 10 bases separated the two germline ends. Germline-derived CDR1 and CDR2 are MNHNY and SVGAGI (reference sequence). This chain's CDR3 is CASTPVSSGNTIYF. The DNA of the CDR3 is TGTGCCAGCACCCCGGTTTCCTCTGGAAACACCATATATTTT.

This clonotype was observed a handful of times. The chain is built from TRBV12-3 or TRBV12-4 and TRBJ1-1; D gene unclear. The CDR3 sequence is 14 residues long. Deletions cut 5 bases from V and 5 bases from J, with 15 bases between. CDR3 protein: CASSLGIGGTEAFF. DNA for the CDR3: TGTGCCAGCAGTCTCGGGATCGGCGGGACTGAAGCTTTCTTT.

The chain uses TRBV29-1 and TRBJ1-1; D may be TRBD1 (5 bases). The V end lost 3 bases, the J end lost 4 bases, and 12 bases lay between the germline ends. Germline assignment: CDR1 SQVTM and CDR2 ANQGSEA. The CDR3 spans 13 residues. In DNA form, the CDR3 reads TGCAGCGTTGAGGGCAGTGGGGGCACTGAAGCTTTCTTT. Protein: CSVEGSGGTEAFF.

V is TRBV29-1 and J is TRBJ2-1, with 9 bases aligning to TRBD1. The CDR3 covers 14 residues. The germline V gene encodes CDR1 SQVTM and CDR2 ANQGSEA. Trimming cost V 7 bases and J 3 bases; bases outside gene matches: 7. CDR3 protein: CSARGQGFYNEQFF. Written as DNA, the CDR3 is TGCAGCGCCAGGGGACAGGGATTCTACAATGAGCAGTTCTTC.

This clonotype appeared a few times. The rearrangement links TRBV5-1 to TRBJ2-5, with D perhaps TRBD2 (5 bases). The J call is doubtful: the DNA matches TRBJ2-1 better. This CDR3 is 18 amino acids long. CDR1 and CDR2 (germline): SGHRS, YFSETQ. The CDR3 reads CASSLAGVGSKAYNEQFF. The CDR3 region has the DNA TGCGCCAGCAGCTTGGCCGGGGTAGGGTCCAAGGCCTACAATGAGCAGTTCTTC.

This clonotype was seen a few times. The rearrangement links TRBV5-1 to TRBJ1-4; D is unclear. Germline V gives CDR1 SGHRS, CDR2 YFSETQ. The CDR3 is 12 amino acids. V dropped 8 bases and J dropped 7 bases, with 12 bases sitting between them. The CDR3 DNA reads TGCGCCAGAGAGGGTTGGGGTGAAAAACTGTTTTTT. Protein: CAREGWGEKLFF.

This clonotype has a handful of counts. In this CDR3 the conserved last residue, phenylalanine or tryptophan, is missing, so a read error is likely. The chain couples TRBV7-3 to TRBJ1-6; the match to TRBD1 covers 8 bases. Trimming at V came to 5 bases and at J to 8 bases, leaving 5 bases not matched to a gene. Germline-derived CDR1 and CDR2 are SGHTA and FQGTGA. The CDR3 has 14 amino acids. CDR3 region: CASSPRTGYSPLHL. The CDR3 DNA reads TGTGCCAGCAGCCCCAGGACAGGGTATTCACCCCTCCACCTT.

With respect to this clonotype: This is likely a read error, given that the CDR3 carries no conserved phenylalanine or tryptophan at its end. V gene TRBV6-5 combines with J gene TRBJ2-5; 9 nucleotides match TRBD1. After removal of 5 bases from V and 10 bases from J, the junction contained 11 bases not matched to a gene. This CDR3 spans 14 amino acids. Germline lookup yields CDR1 MNHEY and CDR2 SVGAGI. Here the CDR3 DNA reads TGTGCCAGCAGTAAGACCCGGGACAGGGTAGGCCAGTACCTC. It encodes CASSKTRDRVGQYL.

This rearrangement joins TRBV20-1 to TRBJ1-2, with 9 bases fitting TRBD1. The V and J ends lost 2 bases and 3 bases, in that order; junction bases with no gene match: 4. The germline V gene encodes CDR1 DFQATT and CDR2 SNEGSKA (reference sequence). This CDR3 has 14 amino acids. CDR3 protein: CSARPRTGDYGYTF. CDR3 coding DNA: TGCAGTGCTAGACCCCGGACAGGGGACTATGGCTACACCTTC.

The rearrangement links TRBV28 to TRBJ2-6; D gene ambiguous. The CDR3 extends over 18 amino acids. V lost 3 bases and J lost 0, with 15 bases in between. CDR1 is MDHEN, CDR2 SYDVKM, per germline. The CDR3 nucleotides are TGTGCCAGCAGTTTTATTAAACCACCTCCCTCTGGGGCCAACGTCCTGACTTTC. Translating gives CASSFIKPPPSGANVLTF.

This clonotype was seen ten or more times. The chain recombines TRBV5-1 with TRBJ2-5; 7 bases are a match to TRBD2. CDR1 and CDR2 (germline): SGHRS, YFSETQ. J lost 5 bases, V lost 3 bases, and 4 bases had no gene match. There are 13 residues in the CDR3. CDR3 DNA: TGCGCCAGCAGCTCTGGAGCGGGGGAGACCCAGTACTTC. Translating gives CASSSGAGETQYF.

V and J are TRBV9 and TRBJ2-1; D perhaps matches TRBD2 (6 bases). Germline V lookup: CDR1 SGDLS, CDR2 YYNGEE. V was cut by 7 bases and J by 15 bases, with 14 bases left in between. The CDR3 contains 10 residues. The DNA of the CDR3 is TGTGCCAGCGGGGACTCTCGAGTGTTCTTC. It translates to CASGDSRVFF. The whole variable domain, remainder taken from reference TRBV9 and TRBJ2-1, is DSGVTQTPKHLITATGQRVTLRCSPRSGDLSVYWYQQSLDQGLQFLIQYYNGEERAKGNILERFSAQQFPDLHSELNLSSLELGDSALYFCASGDSRVFFGPGTRLTVL.

V is TRBV2 and J is TRBJ2-7, with 7 bases matching TRBD2. The V segment lost 8 bases and the J segment 2 bases; nucleotides outside the gene matches: 9. The CDR3 is made up of 14 amino acids. Germline CDR1 and CDR2: SNHLY and FYNNEI. The CDR3 is CASWEGRGAYEQYF. The DNA for the CDR3 is TGTGCCAGCTGGGAGGGGCGAGGGGCCTACGAGCAGTACTTC.

The gene calls are TRBV12-3 or TRBV12-4 and TRBJ2-7; a possible D gene is TRBD1 (5 bases). The CDR3 is made up of 12 amino acids. The V gene lost 6 bases and the J gene lost 3 bases, with 9 bases spanning the gap. The CDR3 sequence is CASSDSYYEQYF. In DNA, the CDR3 is TGTGCCAGCAGCGACAGTTACTACGAGCAGTACTTC.

The chain uses TRBV29-1 and TRBJ1-1; no definite D call. V lost 6 bases and J 3 bases, leaving 8 bases between the germline ends. In germline, CDR1 is SQVTM, CDR2 ANQGSEA. This CDR3 has 11 amino acids. CDR3 amino acids: CSVHRDTEAFF. The CDR3 DNA reads as TGCAGCGTCCACCGCGACACTGAAGCTTTCTTT.

V gene TRBV2 combines with J gene TRBJ1-4; no reliable D call. The CDR3 contains 13 residues. Looked up from germline, CDR1 is SNHLY and CDR2 is FYNNEI. V was cut by 7 bases and J by 8 bases, with 14 bases left in between. CDR3 loop: CASTVEGGEKLFF. CDR3 nucleotides: TGTGCCAGCACAGTCGAAGGTGGCGAAAAACTGTTTTTT.

The chain is built from TRBV2 and TRBJ1-5; D call uncertain. CDR3 length: 12 residues. Germline CDR1 SNHLY, CDR2 FYNNEI. The V end lost 6 bases, the J end lost 3 bases, and 6 bases lay between the germline ends. CDR3 in DNA: TGTGCCAGCAGGGAAAACAATCAGCCCCAGCATTTT. It translates to CASRENNQPQHF.

A few counts support this clonotype. CDR3 sequence: CASSYPRGELFF. The CDR3 nucleotides are TGTGCCAGCAGCTACCCCCGCGGGGAGCTGTTTTTT. The chain couples TRBV7-9 to TRBJ2-2; D uncertain. The CDR3 sequence is 12 residues long. Trimming removed 4 bases from V and 7 bases from J, with 7 bases in between. Germline lookup yields CDR1 SEHNR and CDR2 FQNEAQ (reference sequence).

This clonotype was detected only once. The chain links TRBV9 to TRBJ2-5, with a weak D call TRBD2 (7 bases). CDR1 SGDLS and CDR2 YYNGEE come from the germline V gene. Trimming stripped 7 bases from V and 5 bases from J, with 15 bases between. This CDR3 has 13 residues. The CDR3 coding sequence is TGTGCCAGCGGGGGGGCCGGTAGGGAGACCCAGTACTTC. This gives the protein CASGGAGRETQYF.

V gene TRBV6-2 or TRBV6-3 combines with J gene TRBJ2-3, with D possibly TRBD1 on 6 matching bases. Germline loops: CDR1 MNHEY, CDR2 SVGEGT. V shed 6 bases and J shed 2 bases, with 12 bases lying between them. CDR3 length: 14 residues. This CDR3 reads CASRPRQDTDTQYF. The CDR3 DNA reads as TGTGCCAGCAGACCACGACAGGACACAGATACGCAGTATTTT.

This clonotype was recorded a few times. The J gene is TRBJ2-5, the V gene TRBV20-1; 9 bases fit TRBD2. The J call may be faulty, since TRBJ2-1 better matches the DNA end. Germline loops: CDR1 DFQATT, CDR2 SNEGSKA (reference sequence). The CDR3 extends over 15 amino acids. CDR3 in DNA: TGCAGTGCTAGAGGGCGGGGGGGGTTTATCAATGAGCAGTTCTTC. Translating it yields CSARGRGGFINEQFF.

To note about this clonotype: The CDR3 ends on some other residue instead of the conserved phenylalanine or tryptophan, so this is likely a read error. The chain employs TRBV28 and TRBJ1-4; 9 bases are a match to TRBD1. CDR1 is MDHEN and CDR2 is SYDVKM in the germline V gene. The V gene end was trimmed by 6 bases and the J gene end by 8 bases; junction bases not matched to a gene: 7. The CDR3 has 14 amino acids. In nucleotides, the CDR3 is TGTGCCAGCAGCCGTGGACAGGGGCGAGAAAAACTGTTTTCT. This encodes CASSRGQGREKLFS.

The chain links TRBV2 to TRBJ1-1; D gene uncertain. The CDR3 totals 12 residues. Germline lookup yields CDR1 SNHLY and CDR2 FYNNEI. Trimming left V 2 bases short and J 4 bases short, with 5 bases between. The CDR3 loop reads CASSERSTEAFF. CDR3 nucleotides: TGTGCCAGCAGTGAACGAAGCACTGAAGCTTTCTTT.

This clonotype occurred a few times. The chain links TRBV27 to TRBJ2-6, with 9 bases lining up with TRBD1. Germline lookup yields CDR1 MNHEY and CDR2 SMNVEV (reference sequence). J was trimmed by 0 bases and V by 5 bases; bases with no gene match: 5. This CDR3 is 17 amino acids long. In DNA form, the CDR3 reads TGTGCCAGCAGTCGACAGGGGGGGGTCTCTGGGGCCAACGTCCTGACTTTC. Its translation is CASSRQGGVSGANVLTF.